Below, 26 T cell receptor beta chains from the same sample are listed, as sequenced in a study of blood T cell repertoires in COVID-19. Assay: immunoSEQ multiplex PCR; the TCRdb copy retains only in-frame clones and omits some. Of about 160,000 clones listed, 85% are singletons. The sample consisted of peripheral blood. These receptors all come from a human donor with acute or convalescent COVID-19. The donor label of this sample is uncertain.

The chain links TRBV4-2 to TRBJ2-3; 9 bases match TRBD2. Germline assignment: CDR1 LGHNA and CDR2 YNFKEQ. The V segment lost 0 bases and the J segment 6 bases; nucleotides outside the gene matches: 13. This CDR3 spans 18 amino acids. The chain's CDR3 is CASSQDLRLAGWGDTQYF. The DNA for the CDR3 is TGTGCCAGCAGCCAAGATCTCAGGCTAGCGGGATGGGGGGATACGCAGTATTTT.

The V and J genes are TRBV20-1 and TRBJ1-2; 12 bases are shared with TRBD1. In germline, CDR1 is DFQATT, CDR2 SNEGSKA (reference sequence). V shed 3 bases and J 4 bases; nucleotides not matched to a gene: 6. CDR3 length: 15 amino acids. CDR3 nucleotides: TGCAGTGCTAGTTCGGGACAGGGGGCGGGCTATGGCTACACCTTC. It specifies CSASSGQGAGYGYTF.

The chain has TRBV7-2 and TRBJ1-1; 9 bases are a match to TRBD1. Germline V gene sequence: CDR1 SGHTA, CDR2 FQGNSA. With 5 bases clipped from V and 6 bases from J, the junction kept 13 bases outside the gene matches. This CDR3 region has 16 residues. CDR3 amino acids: CASSQRSGQGRAEAFF. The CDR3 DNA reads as TGTGCCAGCAGCCAACGTTCGGGACAGGGAAGGGCTGAAGCTTTCTTT.

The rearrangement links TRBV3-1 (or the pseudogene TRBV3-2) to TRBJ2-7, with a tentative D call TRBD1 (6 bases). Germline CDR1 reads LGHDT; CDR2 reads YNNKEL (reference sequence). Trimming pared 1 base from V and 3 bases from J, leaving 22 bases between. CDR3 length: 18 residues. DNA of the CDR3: TGTGCCAGCAGCCAAGGTTACTACCGGGACACCGATCTCTACGAGCAGTACTTC. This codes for CASSQGYYRDTDLYEQYF.

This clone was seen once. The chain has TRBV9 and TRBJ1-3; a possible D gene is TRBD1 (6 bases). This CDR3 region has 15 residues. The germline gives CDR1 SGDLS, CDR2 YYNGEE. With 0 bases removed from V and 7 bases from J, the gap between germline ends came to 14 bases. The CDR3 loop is CASSVVAGAPNTIYF. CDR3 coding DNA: TGTGCCAGCAGCGTAGTGGCAGGGGCCCCGAACACCATATATTTT.

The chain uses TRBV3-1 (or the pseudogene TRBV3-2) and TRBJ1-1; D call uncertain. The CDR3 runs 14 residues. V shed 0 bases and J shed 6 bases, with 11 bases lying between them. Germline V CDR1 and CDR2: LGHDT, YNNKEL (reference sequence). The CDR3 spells CASSQDLRGAEAFF. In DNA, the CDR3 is TGTGCCAGCAGCCAAGATCTGCGGGGAGCTGAAGCTTTCTTT.

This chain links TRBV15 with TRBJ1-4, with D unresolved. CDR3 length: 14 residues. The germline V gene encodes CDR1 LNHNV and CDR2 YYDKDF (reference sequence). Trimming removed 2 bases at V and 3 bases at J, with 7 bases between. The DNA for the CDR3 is TGTGCCACCAGCAGATACAGACCTAATGAAAAACTGTTTTTT. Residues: CATSRYRPNEKLFF.

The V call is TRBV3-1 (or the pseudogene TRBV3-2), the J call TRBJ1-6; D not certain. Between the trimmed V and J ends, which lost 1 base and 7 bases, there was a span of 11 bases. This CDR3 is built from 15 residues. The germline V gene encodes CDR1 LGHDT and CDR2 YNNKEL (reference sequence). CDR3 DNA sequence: TGTGCCAGCAGCCAAGGCTGGCGGTACAATTCACCCCTCCACTTT. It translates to CASSQGWRYNSPLHF.

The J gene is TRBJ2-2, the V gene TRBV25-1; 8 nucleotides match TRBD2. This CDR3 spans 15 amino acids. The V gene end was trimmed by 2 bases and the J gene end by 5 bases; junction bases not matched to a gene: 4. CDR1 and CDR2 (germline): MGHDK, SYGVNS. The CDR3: CASSEGRGATGELFF. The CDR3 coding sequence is TGTGCCAGCAGTGAAGGGCGGGGGGCGACCGGGGAGCTGTTTTTT.

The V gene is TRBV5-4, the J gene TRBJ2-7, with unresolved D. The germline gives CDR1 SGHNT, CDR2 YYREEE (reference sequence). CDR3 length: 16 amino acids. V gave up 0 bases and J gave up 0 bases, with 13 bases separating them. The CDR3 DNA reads TGTGCCAGCAGCTTGGTGCTGGGCCGAAGCTCCTACGAGCAGTACTTC. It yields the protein CASSLVLGRSSYEQYF.

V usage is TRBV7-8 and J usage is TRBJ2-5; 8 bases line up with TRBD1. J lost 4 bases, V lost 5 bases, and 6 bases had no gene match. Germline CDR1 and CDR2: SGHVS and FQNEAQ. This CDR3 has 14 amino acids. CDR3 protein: CASSRDRGTETQYF. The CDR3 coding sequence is TGTGCCAGCAGCCGAGACAGGGGTACAGAGACCCAGTACTTC.

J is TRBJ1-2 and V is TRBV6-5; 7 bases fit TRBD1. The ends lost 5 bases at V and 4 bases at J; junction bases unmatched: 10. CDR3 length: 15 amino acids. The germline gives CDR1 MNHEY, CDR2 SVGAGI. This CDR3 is CASSPTGTAFYGYTF. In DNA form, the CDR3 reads TGTGCCAGCAGTCCTACTGGGACAGCGTTCTATGGCTACACCTTC.

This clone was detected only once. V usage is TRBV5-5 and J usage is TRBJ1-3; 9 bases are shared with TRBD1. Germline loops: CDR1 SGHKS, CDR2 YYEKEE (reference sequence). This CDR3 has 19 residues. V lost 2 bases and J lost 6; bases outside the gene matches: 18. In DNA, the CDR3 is TGTGCCAGCAGCTTAGGGAGCTTACGGACAGGGGTTCGTGAAAACACCATATATTTT. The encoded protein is CASSLGSLRTGVRENTIYF.

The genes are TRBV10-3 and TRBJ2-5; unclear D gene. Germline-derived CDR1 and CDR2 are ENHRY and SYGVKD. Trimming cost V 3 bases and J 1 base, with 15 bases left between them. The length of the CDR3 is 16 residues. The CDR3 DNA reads TGTGCCATCAGTGACCAGGCGAAAACCTCCCAAGAGACCCAGTACTTC. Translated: CAISDQAKTSQETQYF.

DNA for the CDR3: TGTGCCACTCTACAGGGGGCCACTGAAGCTTTCTTT. This gives the protein CATLQGATEAFF. This chain uses TRBV19 with TRBJ1-1; 9 positions match TRBD1. The length of the CDR3 is 12 residues. The V and J ends lost 10 bases and 4 bases, in that order; junction bases with no gene match: 4. Germline loops: CDR1 LNHDA, CDR2 SQIVND (reference sequence).

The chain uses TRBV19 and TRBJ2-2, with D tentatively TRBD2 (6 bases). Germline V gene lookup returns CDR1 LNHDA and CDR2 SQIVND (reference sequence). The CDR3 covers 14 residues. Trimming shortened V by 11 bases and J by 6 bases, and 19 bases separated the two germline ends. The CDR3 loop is CARRGRLLSGELFF. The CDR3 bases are TGTGCCCGACGGGGGAGGTTACTATCCGGGGAGCTGTTTTTT.

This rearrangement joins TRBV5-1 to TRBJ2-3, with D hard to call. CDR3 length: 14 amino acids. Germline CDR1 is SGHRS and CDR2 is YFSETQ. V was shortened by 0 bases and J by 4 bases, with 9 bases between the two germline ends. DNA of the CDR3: TGCGCCAGCAGCTTGGCGCCTAAAGCAGATACGCAGTATTTT. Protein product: CASSLAPKADTQYF.

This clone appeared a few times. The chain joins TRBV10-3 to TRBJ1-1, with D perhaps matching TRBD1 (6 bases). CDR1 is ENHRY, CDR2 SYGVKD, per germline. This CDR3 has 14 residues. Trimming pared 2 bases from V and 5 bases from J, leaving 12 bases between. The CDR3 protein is CAISEKGGITEAFF. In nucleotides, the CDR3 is TGTGCCATCAGTGAGAAAGGGGGAATTACTGAAGCTTTCTTT.

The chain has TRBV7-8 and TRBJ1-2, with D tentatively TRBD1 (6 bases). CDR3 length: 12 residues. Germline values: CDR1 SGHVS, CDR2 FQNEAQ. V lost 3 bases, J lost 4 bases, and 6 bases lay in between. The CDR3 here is CASSLTGYGYTF. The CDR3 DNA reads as TGTGCCAGCAGCTTGACAGGCTATGGCTACACCTTC. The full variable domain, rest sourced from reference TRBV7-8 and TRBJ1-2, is GAGVSQSPRYKVAKRGQDVALRCDPISGHVSLFWYQQALGQGPEFLTYFQNEAQLDKSGLPSDRFFAERPEGSVSTLKIQRTQQEDSAVYLCASSLTGYGYTFGSGTRLTVV.

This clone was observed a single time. The CDR3 DNA sequence: TGTGCCAGCAGCTTAGTCGTAAATCTAGCGGGGGACTCCTACGAGCAGTACTTC. It specifies CASSLVVNLAGDSYEQYF. The J gene is TRBJ2-7, the V gene TRBV7-2; TRBD2 matches at 10 bases. The CDR3 spans 18 residues. J lost 0 bases, V lost 1 base, and 9 bases had no gene match. Germline values: CDR1 SGHTA, CDR2 FQGNSA.

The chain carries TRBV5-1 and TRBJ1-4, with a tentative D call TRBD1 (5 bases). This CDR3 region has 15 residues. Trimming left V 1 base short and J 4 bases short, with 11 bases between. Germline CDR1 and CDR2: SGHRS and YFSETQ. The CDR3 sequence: CASSLRGRGNEKLFF. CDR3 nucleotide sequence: TGCGCCAGCAGCTTGAGGGGTAGGGGTAATGAAAAACTGTTTTTT.

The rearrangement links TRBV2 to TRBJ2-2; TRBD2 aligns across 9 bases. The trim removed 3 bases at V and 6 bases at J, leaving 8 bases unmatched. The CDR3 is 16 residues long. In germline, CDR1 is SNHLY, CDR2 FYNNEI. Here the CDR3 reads CASSDARGGLSGELFF. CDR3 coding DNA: TGTGCCAGCAGTGATGCGCGGGGGGGCCTATCCGGGGAGCTGTTTTTT. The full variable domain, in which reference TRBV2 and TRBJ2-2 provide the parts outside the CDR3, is EPEVTQTPSHQVTQMGQEVILRCVPISNHLYFYWYRQILGQKVEFLVSFYNNEISEKSEIFDDQFSVERPDGSNFTLKIRSTKLEDSAMYFCASSDARGGLSGELFFGEGSRLTVL.

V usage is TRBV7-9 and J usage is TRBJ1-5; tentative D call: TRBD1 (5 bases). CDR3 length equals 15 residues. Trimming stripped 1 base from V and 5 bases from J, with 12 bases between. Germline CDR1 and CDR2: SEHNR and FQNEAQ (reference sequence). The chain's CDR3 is CASSLVGQGDQPQHF. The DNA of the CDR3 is TGTGCCAGCAGCTTAGTTGGGCAGGGCGATCAGCCCCAGCATTTT.

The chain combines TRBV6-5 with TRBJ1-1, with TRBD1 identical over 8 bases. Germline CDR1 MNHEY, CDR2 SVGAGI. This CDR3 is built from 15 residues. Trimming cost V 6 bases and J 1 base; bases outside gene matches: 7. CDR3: CASSRGTGQNTEAFF. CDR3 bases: TGTGCCAGCAGCCGCGGGACAGGCCAGAACACTGAAGCTTTCTTT.

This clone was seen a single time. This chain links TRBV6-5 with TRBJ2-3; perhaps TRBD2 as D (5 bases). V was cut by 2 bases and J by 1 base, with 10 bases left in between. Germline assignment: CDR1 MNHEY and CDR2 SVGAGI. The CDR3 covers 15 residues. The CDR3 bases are TGTGCCAGCAGTTACACTAGTGGAGGCACAGATACGCAGTATTTT. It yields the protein CASSYTSGGTDTQYF.

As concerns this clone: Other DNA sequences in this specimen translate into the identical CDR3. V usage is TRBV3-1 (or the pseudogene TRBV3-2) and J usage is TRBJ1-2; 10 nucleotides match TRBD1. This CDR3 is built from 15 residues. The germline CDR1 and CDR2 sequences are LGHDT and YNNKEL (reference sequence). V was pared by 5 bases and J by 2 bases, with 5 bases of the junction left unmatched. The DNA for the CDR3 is TGTGCCAGCAGCTACTTGGGACAGGGGAACTATGGCTACACCTTC. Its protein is CASSYLGQGNYGYTF.